This TCR beta chain emerged from a study of blood T cell repertoires in COVID-19. The overall study: Samples of COVID-19 (acute and convalescent) were obtained from the United States, Italy and Spain. Sources were T cells, B-cell-depleted T cells, or PBMCs; the material itself was cDNA or gDNA.

V lost 6 bases and J lost 7, with 10 bases in between. Germline CDR1 MNHNY, CDR2 SVGAGI (reference sequence). The CDR3 spans 12 residues. As originally analysed: Amplification with reference gene primers provided the estimates of nucleated cell counts. Using immunoSEQ multiplex PCR, the repertoire was profiled, and TCRdb retains in-frame clones only, with some absent. V and J calls and clone size are those listed in that table; D and trimming were worked out from the DNA. The sample shows approximately 260,000 clones, 75% to 90% of them seen only once. The sequenced sample consisted of peripheral blood. This receptor was obtained from a woman aged 55-75 years with active or convalescent COVID-19. The rearrangement uses TRBV6-6 and TRBJ1-5, with no clear D. The CDR3 sequence: CASSEGLQPQHF. In nucleotides, the CDR3 is TGTGCCAGCAGCGAGGGTCTCCAGCCCCAGCATTTT.